The 18 T cell receptor beta chains presented below share a single source sample, sequenced in a study of cytomegalovirus exposure and HLA in healthy donors. The PCR made use of 60 Vbeta and 13 Jbeta primers. The protocol was immunoSEQ multiplex PCR, while the TCRdb copy is restricted to in-frame clones and leaves out a portion. Of 150,000 to 200,000 clones in the sample, 65% to 80% are singletons; the top ten hold approximately 0.69%. The sample comprised PBMCs. These receptors all stem from a middle-aged woman in good health and CMV-seronegative.

The chain combines TRBV7-9 with TRBJ2-1; no firm D call. The CDR3 covers 15 residues. The V gene's germline CDR1 is SEHNR and CDR2 FQNEAQ (reference sequence). V was cut by 1 base and J by 0 bases, with 7 bases left in between. The CDR3 here is CASSLGASSYNEQFF. In DNA form, the CDR3 reads TGTGCCAGCAGCTTAGGGGCGAGCTCCTACAATGAGCAGTTCTTC.

On this clone: The same CDR3 can be traced to other DNA sequences in this sample. The J gene is TRBJ2-7, the V gene TRBV2; 13 bases are a match to TRBD2. The CDR3 extends over 15 amino acids. Germline CDR1 SNHLY, CDR2 FYNNEI. Trimming removed 4 bases from V and 5 bases from J; junction bases left unmatched: 5. The CDR3 reads CASSGTSGSLDEQYF. The CDR3 nucleotides are TGTGCCAGCAGTGGGACTAGCGGGAGCTTGGACGAGCAGTACTTC.

V and J are TRBV11-3 and TRBJ1-2; TRBD1 matches 8 bases. This CDR3 has 15 amino acids. CDR1 and CDR2 (germline): SGHNT, YENEEA. The trim removed 5 bases at V and 2 bases at J, leaving 7 bases unmatched. The CDR3 region has the DNA TGTGCCAGCAGCATTTCAGGGGGCATCAACTATGGCTACACCTTC. Translation gives CASSISGGINYGYTF. The full variable domain, completed using reference TRBV11-3 and TRBJ1-2, is EAGVVQSPRYKIIEKKQPVAFWCNPISGHNTLYWYLQNLGQGPELLIRYENEEAVDDSQLPKDRFSAERLKGVDSTLKIQPAELGDSAVYLCASSISGGINYGYTFGSGTRLTVV.

CDR3 residues: CASSLVTSGRAGTDTQYF. CDR3 DNA: TGTGCCAGCAGCTTGGTGACGTCCGGGAGGGCCGGCACAGATACGCAGTATTTT. The gene calls are TRBV5-6 and TRBJ2-3; TRBD2 matches 8 bases. This CDR3 has 18 amino acids. CDR1 is SGHDT and CDR2 is YYEEEE in the germline V gene. V was pared by 0 bases and J by 1 base, with 10 bases of the junction left unmatched. The full variable domain, rest sourced from reference TRBV5-6 and TRBJ2-3, is DAGVTQSPTHLIKTRGQQVTLRCSPKSGHDTVSWYQQALGQGPQFIFQYYEEEERQRGNFPDRFSGHQFPNYSSELNVNALLLGDSALYLCASSLVTSGRAGTDTQYFGPGTRLTVL.

The chain employs TRBV4-1 and TRBJ2-2, with D hard to call. CDR1 is MGHRA and CDR2 is YSYEKL in the germline V gene. The germline V and J ends were trimmed by 4 bases and 1 base, with 13 bases remaining between them. The CDR3 is 16 residues long. This chain's CDR3 is CASSPLRQVNTGELFF. The DNA of the CDR3 is TGCGCCAGCAGCCCCCTACGGCAGGTGAACACCGGGGAGCTGTTTTTT.

This clone turned up a few times. The CDR3, as DNA: TGTGCCAGCACCCCGACAGGGGATGGCTACACCTTC. Protein: CASTPTGDGYTF. This chain connects TRBV6-1 to TRBJ1-2; 8 nucleotides agree with TRBD1. J was trimmed by 6 bases and V by 7 bases; bases with no gene match: 4. The germline V gene has CDR1 MNHNS and CDR2 SASEGT. The CDR3 covers 12 residues.

The CDR3 sequence is CASSALTGGKDSNQPQHF. For the CDR3, the DNA is TGTGCCAGCAGCGCGTTGACAGGGGGAAAGGATAGCAATCAGCCCCAGCATTTT. This chain links TRBV7-9 with TRBJ1-5; 9 bases line up with TRBD1. This CDR3 spans 18 amino acids. Trimming took 5 bases from V and 0 from J; bases not matched to a gene: 11. Germline CDR1 and CDR2: SEHNR and FQNEAQ (reference sequence).

J is TRBJ2-5 and V is TRBV29-1, with TRBD2 as a possible D gene (5 bases). This CDR3 has 12 amino acids. V dropped 4 bases and J dropped 5 bases, with 11 bases sitting between them. CDR1 is SQVTM, CDR2 ANQGSEA, per germline. The CDR3 protein is CSVGNRRETQYF. CDR3 nucleotides: TGCAGCGTTGGGAATCGGAGGGAGACCCAGTACTTC. Looking up the rest from reference TRBV29-1 and TRBJ2-5 gives the full variable domain: SAVISQKPSRDICQRGTSLTIQCQVDSQVTMMFWYRQQPGQSLTLIATANQGSEATYESGFVIDKFPISRPNLTFSTLTVSNMSPEDSSIYLCSVGNRRETQYFGPGTRLLVL.

This clone was picked up one time. The chain has TRBV28 and TRBJ2-7; 10 bases are a match to TRBD1. The ends lost 2 bases at V and 4 bases at J; junction bases unmatched: 5. The CDR3 is made up of 15 amino acids. Germline values: CDR1 MDHEN, CDR2 SYDVKM. The CDR3 bases are TGTGCCAGCAGTTTAATGGGACAGGGGAGGTACGAGCAGTACTTC. This encodes CASSLMGQGRYEQYF.

The chain links TRBV7-8 to TRBJ2-3, with a tentative D call TRBD2 (6 bases). Germline V CDR1 and CDR2: SGHVS, FQNEAQ. The CDR3 spans 15 residues. Deletions cut 4 bases from V and 2 bases from J, with 13 bases between. CDR3 nucleotides: TGTGCCAGCAGCTCCACCCGGACTACCACAGATACGCAGTATTTT. Residues: CASSSTRTTTDTQYF. Variable domain in full (rest from reference TRBV7-8 and TRBJ2-3): GAGVSQSPRYKVAKRGQDVALRCDPISGHVSLFWYQQALGQGPEFLTYFQNEAQLDKSGLPSDRFFAERPEGSVSTLKIQRTQQEDSAVYLCASSSTRTTTDTQYFGPGTRLTVL.

This clone was counted between two and nine times. In DNA form, the CDR3 reads TGCGCCAGCACCCCAGCAGGGGGGTACGAGCAGTACTTC. Its translation: CASTPAGGYEQYF. The V gene is TRBV5-1, the J gene TRBJ2-7, with D perhaps TRBD1 (7 bases). This CDR3 is built from 13 residues. Germline V gene lookup returns CDR1 SGHRS and CDR2 YFSETQ. V lost 6 bases, J lost 4 bases, and 14 bases lay in between.

J is TRBJ1-2 and V is TRBV5-6; no reliable D call. V lost 0 bases and J 4 bases, leaving 10 bases between the germline ends. This CDR3 region has 14 residues. Germline CDR1 is SGHDT and CDR2 is YYEEEE. In nucleotides, the CDR3 is TGTGCCAGCAGCTTGGGAGATCTTCGCTATGGCTACACCTTC. As protein: CASSLGDLRYGYTF.

The rearrangement uses TRBV28 and TRBJ2-7, with D maybe TRBD2 (6 bases). Germline CDR1 MDHEN, CDR2 SYDVKM. The CDR3 totals 16 residues. V was trimmed by 2 bases and J by 0 bases, leaving 14 bases between them. The CDR3 nucleotides are TGTGCCAGCAGTTTACCCCCGACTAGAAGCTCCTACGAGCAGTACTTC. Translated: CASSLPPTRSSYEQYF.

The V gene is TRBV6-6, the J gene TRBJ2-3; no definite D call. This CDR3 has 11 residues. V was clipped by 8 bases and J by 1 base, with 4 bases between them. CDR1 is MNHNY and CDR2 is SVGAGI in the germline V gene (reference sequence). The CDR3 nucleotides are TGTGCCAGCCGAGGCACAGATACGCAGTATTTT. Translating it yields CASRGTDTQYF.

The V and J genes are TRBV15 and TRBJ1-4, with 11 bases matching TRBD1. The junction had 3 bases not matched to a gene; V was cut back by 1 base and J by 8 bases. Germline V gene sequence: CDR1 LNHNV, CDR2 YYDKDF (reference sequence). The CDR3 totals 15 residues. The CDR3 DNA reads TGTGCCACCAGCAGAGCAGGGACAGGGGGAGAAAAACTGTTTTTT. Amino acids: CATSRAGTGGEKLFF.

This clone was counted only a few times. This chain links TRBV5-5 with TRBJ1-3, with 7 bases fitting TRBD1. Losses at the gene ends were 0 bases for V and 0 bases for J; bases not matched to a gene: 6. In germline, CDR1 is SGHKS, CDR2 YYEKEE (reference sequence). The CDR3 totals 17 residues. CDR3 in DNA: TGTGCCAGCAGCTTGGTACAGACAGGGCTCTCTGGAAACACCATATATTTT. Its protein is CASSLVQTGLSGNTIYF.

This clone appeared once. The CDR3 reads CASTPLRGPRLVTEAFF. The CDR3 DNA reads as TGTGCCAGTACCCCTCTAAGGGGGCCACGGTTGGTCACTGAAGCTTTCTTT. The genes are TRBV19 and TRBJ1-1; 7 bases agree with TRBD1. V lost 7 bases to trimming and J lost 4 bases; unmatched junction nucleotides: 18. This CDR3 region has 17 residues. Germline values: CDR1 LNHDA, CDR2 SQIVND (reference sequence).

The CDR3 sequence: CASSLTQATDTQYF. The CDR3 nucleotides read TGTGCCAGCAGCTTAACTCAGGCGACAGATACGCAGTATTTT. The V call is TRBV7-9, the J call TRBJ2-3; no reliable D call. Looked up from germline, CDR1 is SEHNR and CDR2 is FQNEAQ (reference sequence). CDR3 length: 14 residues. Trimming removed 2 bases at V and 3 bases at J, with 9 bases between. Looking up the rest from reference TRBV7-9 and TRBJ2-3 gives the full variable domain: DTGVSQNPRHKITKRGQNVTFRCDPISEHNRLYWYRQTLGQGPEFLTYFQNEAQLEKSRLLSDRFSAERPKGSFSTLEIQRTEQGDSAMYLCASSLTQATDTQYFGPGTRLTVL.